This passage covers 9 T cell receptor beta chains from one sample sequenced in a study of T cell responses to AZD1222 COVID-19 vaccine. The method was immunoSEQ multiplex PCR; TCRdb's version includes in-frame clones alone and lacks a portion of them. This sample has some 90,000 clones, with approximately 89% found just once. The material was peripheral blood, obtained on day 0 of MenACWY control vaccination. The source of these receptors is an adult in good health.

This chain links TRBV4-2 with TRBJ2-6; D is ambiguous. Germline lookup yields CDR1 LGHNA and CDR2 YNFKEQ. V was pared by 0 bases and J by 0 bases, with 6 bases between. The CDR3 has 16 residues. The CDR3 protein is CASSQDRYSGANVLTF. DNA for the CDR3: TGTGCCAGCAGCCAAGATAGGTACTCTGGGGCCAACGTCCTGACTTTC.

The chain uses TRBV10-2 and TRBJ1-1, with D uncertain. In germline, CDR1 is WSHSY, CDR2 SAAADI. V was pared by 6 bases and J by 1 base, with 6 bases between. CDR3 size: 12 residues. The CDR3 spells CASRARNTEAFF. The CDR3 DNA follows: TGCGCCAGCAGAGCCAGGAACACTGAAGCTTTCTTT.

The rearrangement links TRBV28 to TRBJ1-6; 9 positions agree with TRBD1. Germline lookup yields CDR1 MDHEN and CDR2 SYDVKM. CDR3 length: 15 residues. Trimming at V came to 8 bases and at J to 5 bases, leaving 7 bases not matched to a gene. This CDR3 is CASLKGQGDNSPLHF. Here the CDR3 DNA reads TGTGCCAGCTTAAAGGGACAGGGCGATAATTCACCCCTCCACTTT.

This clone was seen a few times. This rearrangement joins TRBV27 to TRBJ1-4, with D possibly being TRBD1 (5 bases). Germline CDR1 is MNHEY and CDR2 is SMNVEV (reference sequence). V was clipped by 6 bases and J by 10 bases, with 9 bases between them. This CDR3 comprises 11 residues. CDR3 amino acids: CASSVGGKLFF. CDR3 nucleotides: TGTGCCAGCAGCGTGGGGGGAAAACTGTTTTTT. Together with reference TRBV27 and TRBJ1-4, the CDR3 gives the full variable domain: EAQVTQNPRYLITVTGKKLTVTCSQNMNHEYMSWYRQDPGLGLRQIYYSMNVEVTDKGDVPEGYKVSRKEKRNFPLILESPSPNQTSLYFCASSVGGKLFFGSGTQLSVL.

A word on this clone: This likely comes from a read error, as the CDR3 has no conserved phenylalanine or tryptophan at its end. The limits of the CDR3 on the DNA are not certain, so only TCRdb's listed CDR3 is given. The V call is TRBV29-1, the J call TRBJ2-7; no DNA check was done on the table's D call, TRBD2. The V gene's germline CDR1 is SQVTM and CDR2 ANQGSEA. The CDR3 sequence runs 12 residues, both termini included. The CDR3 reads CSRSYGGGFEEM.

The chain uses TRBV19 and TRBJ2-1; 12 bases agree with TRBD1. CDR1 and CDR2 (germline): LNHDA, SQIVND (reference sequence). The CDR3 loop spans 18 amino acids. V dropped 3 bases and J dropped 13; count of bases not matched to a gene: 19. In nucleotides, the CDR3 is TGTGCCAGTAGTATTCAAGGAGCGGGACAGGGGGCGCGTAGGTCTCAGTTCTTC. Encoded protein: CASSIQGAGQGARRSQFF.

This rearrangement joins TRBV11-3 to TRBJ2-7; TRBD1 matches 8 bases. V lost 6 bases and J lost 3; bases outside the gene matches: 10. Germline CDR1 and CDR2: SGHNT and YENEEA. This CDR3 is built from 15 residues. The CDR3 loop reads CASSPAGGSGYEQYF. The CDR3 bases are TGTGCCAGCAGTCCCGCAGGGGGCTCTGGCTACGAGCAGTACTTC.

The CDR3 protein is CASSQESSGGRGYEQYF. The CDR3 coding sequence is TGTGCCAGCAGCCAAGAGTCTAGCGGGGGCCGTGGCTACGAGCAGTACTTC. The chain uses TRBV4-2 and TRBJ2-7; 10 bases fit TRBD2. The CDR3 is 17 amino acids. V lost 0 bases to trimming and J lost 3 bases; unmatched junction nucleotides: 8. The V gene's germline CDR1 is LGHNA and CDR2 YNFKEQ.

The chain is built from TRBV6-4 and TRBJ1-2; the D is unclear. The V and J ends lost 7 bases and 4 bases respectively, with 16 bases between them. The CDR3 has 14 amino acids. The V gene's germline CDR1 is MRHNA and CDR2 SNTAGT. Here the CDR3 reads CASKPGGQAYGYTF. The CDR3 DNA follows: TGTGCCAGCAAACCCGGCGGGCAGGCCTATGGCTACACCTTC.